A single TCR beta chain is shown here with its context. The antigen is unknown. This entry comes from a study of shared clonotypes between healthy human individuals. Points from the study as a whole: The naive CD4 repertoires of several donors were compared, and roughly 5% of clonotypes were shared.

The CDR3 runs 13 residues. Trimming pared 1 base from V and 4 bases from J, leaving 7 bases between. From germline, CDR1 is MGHDK and CDR2 SYGVNS. The table came from immunoSEQ multiplex PCR; TCRdb's copy has only in-frame clones and leaves some out. The profile shows roughly 1,500,000 clones, 98% of them singletons. This sequence joins TRBV25-1 and TRBJ1-1; no firm D call. This TCR was sampled from a man aged 25-45 years in good health. Sequences were obtained from naive CD4+ T cells sorted from blood. As for subset: CD45RA+ positively selected. The CDR3 here is CASSESGVTEAFF. CDR3 coding DNA: TGTGCCAGCAGTGAATCTGGGGTCACTGAAGCTTTCTTT.